This record concerns one T cell receptor (beta chain) sequence. The antigen is not known. This sample is part of a study of cytomegalovirus exposure and HLA in healthy donors. Germline V lookup: CDR1 SEHNR, CDR2 FQNEAQ (reference sequence). The ends lost 1 base at V and 7 bases at J; junction bases unmatched: 2. The CDR3 runs to 15 residues. Findings and caveats of the study: In the analysis, some V segments, TRBV6-2 and TRBV6-3 included, were excluded as indistinguishable. High sensitivity and specificity were reportedly achieved when the classifier diagnosed cytomegalovirus status. Among the most significant clusters, several appeared linked to common viral pathogens in a later analysis. Researchers reported from a later analysis that most CMV-associated TCR beta chains appeared HLA-restricted.

PCR primers comprised 60 Vbeta and 13 Jbeta primers. Sequencing was performed with immunoSEQ multiplex PCR; in TCRdb, only in-frame clones are kept and a portion is missing. This repertoire includes 65,000 to 95,000 clones. The clonotype was recovered from a woman in her sixties in good health and CMV-seronegative. The sequencing input was PBMCs. The chain links TRBV7-9 to TRBJ2-1; 12 bases line up with TRBD2. In DNA form, the CDR3 reads TGTGCCAGCAGCTTAGGTCTAGCGGGAGGGAATGAGCAGTTCTTC. Protein sequence: CASSLGLAGGNEQFF. The full variable domain, with the rest looked up from reference TRBV7-9 and TRBJ2-1, is DTGVSQNPRHKITKRGQNVTFRCDPISEHNRLYWYRQTLGQGPEFLTYFQNEAQLEKSRLLSDRFSAERPKGSFSTLEIQRTEQGDSAMYLCASSLGLAGGNEQFFGPGTRLTVL.